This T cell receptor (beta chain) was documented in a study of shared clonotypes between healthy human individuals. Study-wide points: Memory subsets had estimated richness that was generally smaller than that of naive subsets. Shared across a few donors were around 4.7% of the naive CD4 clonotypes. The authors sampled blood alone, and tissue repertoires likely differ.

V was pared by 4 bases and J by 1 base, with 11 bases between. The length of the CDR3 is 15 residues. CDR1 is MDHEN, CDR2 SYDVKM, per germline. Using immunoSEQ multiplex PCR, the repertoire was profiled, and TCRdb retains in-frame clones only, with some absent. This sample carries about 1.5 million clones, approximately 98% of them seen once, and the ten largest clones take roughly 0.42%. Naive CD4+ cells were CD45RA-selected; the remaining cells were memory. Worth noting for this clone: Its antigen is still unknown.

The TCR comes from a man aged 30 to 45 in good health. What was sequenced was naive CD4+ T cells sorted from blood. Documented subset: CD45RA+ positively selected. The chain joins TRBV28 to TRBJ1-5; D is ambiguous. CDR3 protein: CASSSYRSSNQPQHF. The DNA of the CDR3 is TGTGCCAGCAGTTCTTACAGATCAAGCAATCAGCCCCAGCATTTT.